This TCR beta chain is from a study of cytomegalovirus exposure and HLA in healthy donors. About this clone: Its antigen is unidentified.

Overall study findings and caveats: A missense DCLRE1C variant was associated with V- and J-gene trimming of TCR beta chains in a later analysis, and an independent cohort replicated the association. Earlier analysis found most TCR beta V segments productive about 90% or about 30% of the time. Likely technical artifact: a cluster of highly shared sequence variants.

PCR was performed using 60 Vbeta and 13 Jbeta primers. The protocol was immunoSEQ multiplex PCR, while the TCRdb copy is restricted to in-frame clones and leaves out a portion. The sample carries 150,000 to 200,000 clones, approximately 80% recorded once. V lost 3 bases to trimming and J lost 7 bases, with 14 bases between them. The CDR3 is made up of 14 amino acids. Germline values: CDR1 ENHRY, CDR2 SYGVKD. Source material: PBMCs. V is TRBV10-3 and J is TRBJ2-3; possible D gene TRBD2, 7 bases. The clonotype comes from a man aged 40-55 years in good health and CMV-seropositive. CDR3 loop: CAISDLAGAYTQYF. The CDR3 coding sequence is TGTGCCATCAGTGATCTGGCGGGGGCTTATACGCAGTATTTT.